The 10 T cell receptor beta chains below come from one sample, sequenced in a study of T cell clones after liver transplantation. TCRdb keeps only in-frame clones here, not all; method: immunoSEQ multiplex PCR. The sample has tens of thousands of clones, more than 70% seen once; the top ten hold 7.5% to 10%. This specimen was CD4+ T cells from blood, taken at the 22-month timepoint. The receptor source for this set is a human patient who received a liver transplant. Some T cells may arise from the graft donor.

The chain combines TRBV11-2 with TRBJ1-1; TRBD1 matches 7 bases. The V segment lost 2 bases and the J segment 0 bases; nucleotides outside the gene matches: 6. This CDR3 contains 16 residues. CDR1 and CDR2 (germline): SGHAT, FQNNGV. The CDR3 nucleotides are TGTGCCAGCAGCTTACGGTTCGGGACAGTGAACACTGAAGCTTTCTTT. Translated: CASSLRFGTVNTEAFF.

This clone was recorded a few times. CDR3 region: CSVSEQGAQETQYF. For the CDR3, the DNA is TGCAGCGTTTCTGAACAGGGGGCCCAAGAGACCCAGTACTTC. This rearrangement joins TRBV29-1 to TRBJ2-5; 9 nucleotides align to TRBD1. The junction had 5 bases not matched to a gene; V was cut back by 5 bases and J by 1 base. Germline-derived CDR1 and CDR2 are SQVTM and ANQGSEA. The CDR3 consists of 14 residues.

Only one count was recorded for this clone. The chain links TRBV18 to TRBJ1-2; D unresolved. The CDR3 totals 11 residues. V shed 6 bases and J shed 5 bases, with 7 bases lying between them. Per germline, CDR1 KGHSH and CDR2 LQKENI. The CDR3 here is CASSGEYGYTF. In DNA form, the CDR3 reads TGTGCCAGCTCGGGCGAGTATGGCTACACCTTC.

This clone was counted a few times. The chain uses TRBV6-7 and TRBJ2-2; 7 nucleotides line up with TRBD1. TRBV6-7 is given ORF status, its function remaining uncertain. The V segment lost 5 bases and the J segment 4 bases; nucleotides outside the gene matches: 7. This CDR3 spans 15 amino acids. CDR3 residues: CASSDDRVLTGELFF. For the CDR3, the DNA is TGTGCCAGCAGTGACGACAGGGTTCTCACCGGGGAGCTGTTTTTT.

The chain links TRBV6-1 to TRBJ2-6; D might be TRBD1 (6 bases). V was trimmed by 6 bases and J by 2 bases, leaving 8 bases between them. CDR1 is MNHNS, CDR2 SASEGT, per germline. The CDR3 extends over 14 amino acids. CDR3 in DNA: TGTGCCAGCAGAGACAGGACTGGGGCCAACGTCCTGACTTTC. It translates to CASRDRTGANVLTF.

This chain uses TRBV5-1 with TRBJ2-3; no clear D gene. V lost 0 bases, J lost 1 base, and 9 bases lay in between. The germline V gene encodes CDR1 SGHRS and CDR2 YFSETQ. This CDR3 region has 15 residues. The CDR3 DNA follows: TGCGCCAGCAGCTTGGGGCGTGCCCGCACAGATACGCAGTATTTT. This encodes CASSLGRARTDTQYF.

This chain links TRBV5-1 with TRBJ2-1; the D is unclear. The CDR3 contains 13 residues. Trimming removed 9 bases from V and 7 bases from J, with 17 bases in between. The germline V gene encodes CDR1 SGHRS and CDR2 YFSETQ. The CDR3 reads CATRPLLGNEQFF. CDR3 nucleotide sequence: TGCGCCACCCGACCCTTGCTCGGGAATGAGCAGTTCTTC.

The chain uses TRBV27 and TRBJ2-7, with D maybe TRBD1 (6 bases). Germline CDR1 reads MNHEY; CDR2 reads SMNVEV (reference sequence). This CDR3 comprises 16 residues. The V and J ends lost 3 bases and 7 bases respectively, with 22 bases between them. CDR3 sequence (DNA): TGTGCCAGCAGTTTTTCTCTCAGGACAGTTACGATGGAGCAGTACTTC. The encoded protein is CASSFSLRTVTMEQYF.

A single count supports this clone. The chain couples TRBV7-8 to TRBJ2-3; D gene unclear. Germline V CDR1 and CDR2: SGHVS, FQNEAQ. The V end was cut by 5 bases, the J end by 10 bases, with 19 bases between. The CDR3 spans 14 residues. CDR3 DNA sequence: TGTGCCAGCAGCACCGAGCCCCGGTATCTGGCGCAGTATTTT. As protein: CASSTEPRYLAQYF.

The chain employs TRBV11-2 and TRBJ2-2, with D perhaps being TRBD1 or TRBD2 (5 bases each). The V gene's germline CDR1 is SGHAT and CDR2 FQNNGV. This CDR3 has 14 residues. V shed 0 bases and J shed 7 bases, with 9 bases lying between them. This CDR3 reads CASSLEGTDGELFF. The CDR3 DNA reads TGTGCCAGCAGCTTAGAAGGGACCGACGGGGAGCTGTTTTTT.